The 10 T cell receptor beta chains below come from one sample, sequenced in a study of blood T cell repertoires in COVID-19. Repertoires were generated with immunoSEQ multiplex PCR, while TCRdb's copy carries only in-frame clones and drops some. The repertoire holds 180,000 or so clones, approximately 80% seen once, with over 13% in the top ten. The specimen sequenced was PBMCs or T cells enriched from blood (not recorded which). These receptors all stem from a man in his 60s who had been exposed to COVID-19.

The V call is TRBV6-5, the J call TRBJ1-5, with D unresolved. The CDR3 loop spans 15 amino acids. Trimming removed 6 bases at V and 2 bases at J, with 14 bases between. Per germline, CDR1 MNHEY and CDR2 SVGAGI. CDR3 protein: CASSYDSSGNQPQHF. The CDR3 DNA is TGTGCCAGCAGCTATGACTCGTCTGGCAATCAGCCCCAGCATTTT.

This chain joins TRBV2 and TRBJ1-2, with 11 bases lining up with TRBD1. CDR1 SNHLY and CDR2 FYNNEI come from the germline V gene. The CDR3 has 13 amino acids. V gave up 8 bases and J gave up 8 bases; unmatched junction bases: 7. The CDR3 sequence is CASGLGQGVGYTF. The CDR3 nucleotides read TGTGCCAGCGGCCTGGGACAGGGGGTCGGCTACACCTTC. Together with reference TRBV2 and TRBJ1-2, the CDR3 gives the full variable domain: EPEVTQTPSHQVTQMGQEVILRCVPISNHLYFYWYRQILGQKVEFLVSFYNNEISEKSEIFDDQFSVERPDGSNFTLKIRSTKLEDSAMYFCASGLGQGVGYTFGSGTRLTVV.

CDR3 coding DNA: TGTGCCAGCAGCTCTAGCGGGAGGGCAGATACGCAGTATTTT. Its translation: CASSSSGRADTQYF. V usage is TRBV7-2 and J usage is TRBJ2-3; 12 bases line up with TRBD2. The CDR3 is 14 amino acids. V was clipped by 4 bases and J by 4 bases; unmatched bases: 0. CDR1 and CDR2 from the germline V gene are SGHTA and FQGNSA.

This sequence joins TRBV4-1 and TRBJ1-1; D is ambiguous. The CDR3 runs to 12 residues. Germline CDR1 reads MGHRA; CDR2 reads YSYEKL. V lost 3 bases and J 10 bases, leaving 12 bases between the germline ends. CDR3 residues: CASSHPTSRAFF. The CDR3 bases are TGCGCCAGCAGCCACCCAACATCTAGAGCTTTCTTT.

The chain couples TRBV7-9 to TRBJ2-7; TRBD2 matches at 9 bases. The V and J ends lost 1 base and 4 bases, in that order; junction bases with no gene match: 11. The germline V gene encodes CDR1 SEHNR and CDR2 FQNEAQ (reference sequence). The CDR3 runs 17 residues. CDR3 sequence: CASSLVVGASGAYEQYF. CDR3 DNA: TGTGCCAGCAGCTTAGTGGTAGGGGCTAGCGGGGCATACGAGCAGTACTTC.

The genes are TRBV6-5 and TRBJ2-7; D gene ambiguous. Germline CDR1 reads MNHEY; CDR2 reads SVGAGI. The CDR3 contains 13 residues. V was shortened by 6 bases and J by 5 bases, with 14 bases between the two germline ends. The DNA of the CDR3 is TGTGCCAGCAGAGCCTCTAGTGAGAACGAGCAGTACTTC. Translating it yields CASRASSENEQYF.

The rearrangement uses TRBV6-4 and TRBJ2-3; 7 bases are shared with TRBD2. The V gene end was trimmed by 5 bases and the J gene end by 4 bases; junction bases not matched to a gene: 12. Per germline, CDR1 MRHNA and CDR2 SNTAGT. The CDR3 runs to 16 residues. This chain's CDR3 is CASSPLGREGPDTQYF. The CDR3 bases are TGTGCCAGCAGTCCCTTGGGCAGGGAGGGGCCAGATACGCAGTATTTT.

This sequence joins TRBV5-1 and TRBJ2-3, with a weak D call TRBD2 (5 bases). Trimming pared 1 base from V and 2 bases from J, leaving 8 bases between. This CDR3 is built from 14 residues. The germline gives CDR1 SGHRS, CDR2 YFSETQ. The CDR3 region is CASSLMGDTDTQYF. CDR3 sequence (DNA): TGCGCCAGCAGCTTGATGGGAGACACAGATACGCAGTATTTT.

V is TRBV5-4 and J is TRBJ2-3; 11 bases are shared with TRBD2. Germline lookup yields CDR1 SGHNT and CDR2 YYREEE (reference sequence). This CDR3 is built from 16 residues. V was pared by 2 bases and J by 0 bases, with 2 bases of the junction left unmatched. The CDR3 loop is CASSLRTSGSTDTQYF. The CDR3 DNA follows: TGTGCCAGCAGCTTAAGGACTAGCGGGAGCACAGATACGCAGTATTTT.

The chain employs TRBV27 and TRBJ2-7; 9 bases are shared with TRBD2. Germline loops: CDR1 MNHEY, CDR2 SMNVEV (reference sequence). The V gene end was trimmed by 6 bases and the J gene end by 2 bases; junction bases not matched to a gene: 23. The CDR3 has 20 amino acids. CDR3 loop: CASRSGRGVGGGRETYEQYF. CDR3 bases: TGTGCCAGCAGGTCCGGACGAGGGGTTGGTGGCGGGAGGGAAACCTACGAGCAGTACTTC.